Following are 32 T cell receptor beta chains from one sample sequenced in a study of T cells after posttransplantation cyclophosphamide. Here immunoSEQ multiplex PCR was the method, and the copy in TCRdb shows in-frame clones only, minus some. Here the sample spans some 27,000 clones, about nine tenths being singletons. The sample taken for sequencing was PBMCs. These receptors all stem from a man in his fifties.

V usage is TRBV5-1 and J usage is TRBJ1-3; 10 nucleotides align to TRBD1. CDR3 size: 19 residues. From germline, CDR1 is SGHRS and CDR2 YFSETQ. V dropped 7 bases and J dropped 0; count of bases not matched to a gene: 16. The CDR3 sequence is CASPPPGQGQPSSGNTIYF. CDR3 nucleotide sequence: TGCGCCAGCCCCCCTCCGGGACAGGGGCAACCTAGCTCTGGAAACACCATATATTTT.

The V gene is TRBV7-8, the J gene TRBJ1-2; 7 bases align to TRBD1. The length of the CDR3 is 14 residues. Germline CDR1 is SGHVS and CDR2 is FQNEAQ. With 1 base clipped from V and 4 bases from J, the junction kept 3 bases outside the gene matches. For the CDR3, the DNA is TGTGCCAGCAGCTTAGGGACAGGTAGCTATGGCTACACCTTC. Translating gives CASSLGTGSYGYTF.

Remarks on this clone: Other DNA sequences in the same sample also yield this CDR3. This chain connects TRBV4-1 to TRBJ1-5; D is undetermined. Germline V CDR1 and CDR2: MGHRA, YSYEKL. V was clipped by 3 bases and J by 6 bases, with 15 bases between them. The CDR3 runs 15 residues. The chain's CDR3 is CASSQSWTILQPQHF. CDR3 coding DNA: TGCGCCAGCAGCCAGAGTTGGACTATCCTTCAGCCCCAGCATTTT.

The rearrangement joins TRBV4-2 to TRBJ2-7; D gene ambiguous. The CDR3 is 13 amino acids. The V and J ends lost 1 base and 3 bases respectively, with 7 bases between them. Germline CDR1 LGHNA, CDR2 YNFKEQ. CDR3 DNA sequence: TGTGCCAGCAGCCAAGGATGGAGCTACGAGCAGTACTTC. Translation gives CASSQGWSYEQYF.

The chain recombines TRBV7-8 with TRBJ2-6; TRBD2 matches at 7 bases. The CDR3 extends over 18 amino acids. The V segment lost 3 bases and the J segment 2 bases; nucleotides outside the gene matches: 10. CDR1 is SGHVS and CDR2 is FQNEAQ in the germline V gene. The CDR3 DNA reads as TGTGCCAGCAGCTTCTCGGGGGGTGGGGGAACTGGGGCCAACGTCCTGACTTTC. Protein product: CASSFSGGGGTGANVLTF.

The rearrangement uses TRBV18 and TRBJ2-5, with 9 bases identical to TRBD1. The CDR3 runs 13 residues. Per germline, CDR1 KGHSH and CDR2 LQKENI. The V and J ends lost 3 bases and 4 bases, in that order; junction bases with no gene match: 0. CDR3 amino acids: CASSPGQGETQYF. In DNA form, the CDR3 reads TGTGCCAGCTCACCGGGACAGGGAGAGACCCAGTACTTC. The whole variable domain, filled in from reference TRBV18 and TRBJ2-5, reads NAGVMQNPRHLVRRRGQEARLRCSPMKGHSHVYWYRQLPEEGLKFMVYLQKENIIDESGMPKERFSAEFPKEGPSILRIQQVVRGDSAAYFCASSPGQGETQYFGPGTRLLVL.

This clone was counted a single time. The chain combines TRBV5-1 with TRBJ2-7; TRBD1 might be the D (5 bases). Germline CDR1 is SGHRS and CDR2 is YFSETQ. There are 14 residues in the CDR3. The ends were cut back, 3 bases at V and 1 base at J, with 11 bases in the middle. CDR3 nucleotide sequence: TGCGCCAGCAGCTCACCAGCAGGGTCCTACGAGCAGTACTTC. Its protein is CASSSPAGSYEQYF.

Notes on this clone: At one end the junction does not follow the germline gene, possibly because of a read error. The DNA for the CDR3 is TGTGCCAGCAGCTTTGCCGGGTTTGATGAGCAGCTCTTC. Protein: CASSFAGFDEQLF. V and J are TRBV7-9 and TRBJ2-1; the D is unclear. The CDR3 extends over 13 amino acids. The germline gives CDR1 SEHNR, CDR2 FQNEAQ (reference sequence).

This sequence joins TRBV29-1 and TRBJ2-7; 9 nucleotides align to TRBD1. Germline assignment: CDR1 SQVTM and CDR2 ANQGSEA. Unmatched junction bases numbered 2, after V lost 7 bases and J lost 1 base. The CDR3 consists of 12 residues. The DNA of the CDR3 is TGCAGCGCCGGGACAGGGTCCTACGAGCAGTACTTC. As protein: CSAGTGSYEQYF.

The rearrangement joins TRBV7-9 to TRBJ2-5, with D perhaps matching TRBD2 (6 bases). The V and J ends lost 1 base and 9 bases respectively, with 15 bases between them. This CDR3 contains 14 residues. The germline gives CDR1 SEHNR, CDR2 FQNEAQ (reference sequence). CDR3 sequence (DNA): TGTGCCAGCAGCTTAGGGGCGGGGCGGACTTCCCAGTACTTC. It is translated as CASSLGAGRTSQYF.

The rearrangement joins TRBV19 to TRBJ1-1; no clear D. The ends were cut back, 6 bases at V and 9 bases at J, with 11 bases in the middle. The CDR3 is 11 amino acids. Germline lookup yields CDR1 LNHDA and CDR2 SQIVND (reference sequence). CDR3 bases: TGTGCCAGTAGCACTCAAAAGAAAGCTTTCTTT. This encodes CASSTQKKAFF.

The V call is TRBV4-1, the J call TRBJ2-7; the D gene is possibly TRBD2 (5 bases). The CDR3 length is 15 residues. V was shortened by 1 base and J by 2 bases, with 12 bases between the two germline ends. Germline CDR1 reads MGHRA; CDR2 reads YSYEKL. CDR3 sequence reads: CASSQGPGFPYEQYF. The DNA for the CDR3 is TGCGCCAGCAGCCAAGGACCGGGATTCCCCTACGAGCAGTACTTC.

The chain carries TRBV4-1 and TRBJ1-3; 10 bases are a match to TRBD1. Germline trimming cut 4 bases from V and 3 bases from J; bases unmatched to any gene: 3. Looked up from germline, CDR1 is MGHRA and CDR2 is YSYEKL. The CDR3 is made up of 15 amino acids. The CDR3 sequence is CASSPRTGGGNTIYF. The CDR3 nucleotides are TGCGCCAGCAGCCCCCGGACAGGGGGTGGAAACACCATATATTTT.

The chain has TRBV7-2 and TRBJ1-2, with 8 bases lining up with TRBD1. Germline-derived CDR1 and CDR2 are SGHTA and FQGNSA. The CDR3 has 14 residues. J gave up 4 bases and V 6 bases, and 7 bases lay outside the gene matches. The CDR3 loop reads CASRAGGASYGYTF. CDR3 DNA: TGTGCCAGCAGGGCAGGGGGCGCATCCTATGGCTACACCTTC.

The chain employs TRBV7-9 and TRBJ1-1; TRBD1 is a possible D gene (6 bases). The V end was cut by 5 bases, the J end by 1 base, with 11 bases between. There are 14 residues in the CDR3. Germline V gene data show CDR1 as SEHNR and CDR2 as FQNEAQ (reference sequence). CDR3 in DNA: TGTGCCAGCAGCCCCCAGACAGGGAACACTGAAGCTTTCTTT. Residues: CASSPQTGNTEAFF. The variable domain in full, with the rest retrieved from reference TRBV7-9 and TRBJ1-1, is DTGVSQNPRHKITKRGQNVTFRCDPISEHNRLYWYRQTLGQGPEFLTYFQNEAQLEKSRLLSDRFSAERPKGSFSTLEIQRTEQGDSAMYLCASSPQTGNTEAFFGQGTRLTVV.

This clone was observed once. The chain carries TRBV6-5 and TRBJ2-7; 9 positions agree with TRBD1. There are 13 residues in the CDR3. The germline V gene encodes CDR1 MNHEY and CDR2 SVGAGI. CDR3 residues: CATHRGHTYEQYF. The CDR3 DNA follows: TGTGCTACACACAGGGGGCACACCTACGAGCAGTACTTC.

The rearrangement joins TRBV6-6 to TRBJ1-1, with D uncertain. Trimming shortened V by 4 bases and J by 1 base, and 7 bases separated the two germline ends. The CDR3 is 13 amino acids. The germline V gene has CDR1 MNHNY and CDR2 SVGAGI (reference sequence). CDR3 nucleotides: TGTGCCAGCAGTTTAGGCGGGAACACTGAAGCTTTCTTT. Translating it yields CASSLGGNTEAFF.

The table lists this clone with a count of one. Germline is not matched at one junction end, which may reflect a read error. This specimen includes other DNA sequences encoding the same CDR3. This sequence joins TRBV7-2 and TRBJ1-6; the match to TRBD1 covers 7 bases. The germline gives CDR1 SGHTA, CDR2 FQGNSA. CDR3 size: 17 residues. CDR3 sequence (DNA): TGTGCCAGCAGCGTCCAGAAAGGGGGCGCGGGGAATTCCCCCCTCCACTTT. Residues: CASSVQKGGAGNSPLHF.

The genes are TRBV6-1 and TRBJ2-7, with a weak D call TRBD1 (5 bases). CDR3 size: 12 residues. Trimming took off 1 base at V and 11 bases at J, with 12 bases between the two ends. CDR1 MNHNS and CDR2 SASEGT come from the germline V gene. The DNA for the CDR3 is TGTGCCAGCAGTGAAGAAGGGGCAAAGGAGTACTTC. Protein: CASSEEGAKEYF.

This clone was seen only a few times. The V and J genes are TRBV29-1 and TRBJ2-7; perhaps TRBD2 as D (6 bases). From germline, CDR1 is SQVTM and CDR2 ANQGSEA. The CDR3 covers 13 residues. V was cut by 4 bases and J by 4 bases, with 14 bases left in between. CDR3 region: CSVASAVTYEQYF. As DNA, the CDR3 is TGCAGCGTTGCTAGCGCGGTTACGTACGAGCAGTACTTC.

The CDR3 DNA is TGTGCCAGCAGCTGGATAAATCCGGGAGCTGGAGAGACCCAGTACTTC. The encoded protein is CASSWINPGAGETQYF. The chain carries TRBV7-9 and TRBJ2-5; perhaps TRBD2 as D (6 bases). Germline values: CDR1 SEHNR, CDR2 FQNEAQ (reference sequence). With 4 bases removed from V and 4 bases from J, the gap between germline ends came to 19 bases. The CDR3 length is 16 residues. Full variable domain (remainder filled in from reference TRBV7-9 and TRBJ2-5): DTGVSQNPRHKITKRGQNVTFRCDPISEHNRLYWYRQTLGQGPEFLTYFQNEAQLEKSRLLSDRFSAERPKGSFSTLEIQRTEQGDSAMYLCASSWINPGAGETQYFGPGTRLLVL.

V is TRBV5-1 and J is TRBJ1-1; TRBD1 might be the D (6 bases). Germline CDR1 is SGHRS and CDR2 is YFSETQ. The V end was cut by 0 bases, the J end by 4 bases, with 10 bases between. The CDR3 length is 14 residues. In nucleotides, the CDR3 is TGCGCCAGCAGCTTGGATGCAGGGGTCACTGAAGCTTTCTTT. It specifies CASSLDAGVTEAFF.

The genes are TRBV5-6 and TRBJ2-7, with TRBD2 as a possible D gene (5 bases). Per germline, CDR1 SGHDT and CDR2 YYEEEE. Between the trimmed V and J ends, which lost 7 bases and 2 bases, there was a span of 22 bases. This CDR3 region has 16 residues. CDR3: CASRGEYSGSAYEQYF. CDR3 DNA sequence: TGTGCCAGCCGTGGGGAGTATTCCGGCAGTGCCTACGAGCAGTACTTC.

The chain combines TRBV18 with TRBJ1-1, with D possibly being TRBD1 (6 bases). The CDR3 has 13 amino acids. CDR1 and CDR2 (germline): KGHSH, LQKENI. Trimming cost V 7 bases and J 1 base, with 10 bases left between them. CDR3 loop: CASLLDRNTEAFF. The DNA of the CDR3 is TGTGCCAGCTTGCTGGACAGGAACACTGAAGCTTTCTTT.

This clone has just a few counts. The chain employs TRBV6-5 and TRBJ1-5; no clear D gene. CDR3 length: 14 amino acids. The germline gives CDR1 MNHEY, CDR2 SVGAGI. V lost 5 bases and J 3 bases, leaving 11 bases between the germline ends. CDR3 in amino acids: CASSPSGFNQPQHF. CDR3 DNA sequence: TGTGCCAGCAGTCCATCCGGGTTCAATCAGCCCCAGCATTTT.

This clone showed up just a few times. This chain's CDR3 is CASSLLRDTNQPQHF. CDR3 DNA sequence: TGTGCCAGCAGCTTACTTCGGGACACCAATCAGCCCCAGCATTTT. This chain links TRBV7-8 with TRBJ1-5, with D perhaps TRBD1 (6 bases). The CDR3 runs to 15 residues. Trimming cost V 2 bases and J 3 bases, with 11 bases left between them. Germline CDR1 reads SGHVS; CDR2 reads FQNEAQ.

The V call is TRBV7-2, the J call TRBJ2-1, with D possibly TRBD2 on 5 matching bases. CDR1 is SGHTA, CDR2 FQGNSA, per germline. Trimming stripped 2 bases from V and 10 bases from J, with 12 bases between. The CDR3 extends over 13 amino acids. The CDR3 is CASSLTQRGEQFF. CDR3 in DNA: TGTGCCAGCAGCTTAACGCAGCGAGGGGAGCAGTTCTTC. Using reference TRBV7-2 and TRBJ2-1 for the parts outside the CDR3, the full variable domain is GAGVSQSPSNKVTEKGKDVELRCDPISGHTALYWYRQSLGQGLEFLIYFQGNSAPDKSGLPSDRFSAERTGGSVSTLTIQRTQQEDSAVYLCASSLTQRGEQFFGPGTRLTVL.

The rearrangement joins TRBV4-3 to TRBJ2-1, with D unresolved. From germline, CDR1 is LGHNA and CDR2 YSLEER. The CDR3 consists of 13 residues. V lost 2 bases and J lost 4, with 6 bases in between. CDR3 in amino acids: CASSQTEYNEQFF. CDR3 bases: TGCGCCAGCAGCCAAACAGAATACAATGAGCAGTTCTTC.

This rearrangement joins TRBV5-1 to TRBJ1-1; 9 bases are shared with TRBD1. The V and J ends lost 4 bases and 5 bases, in that order; junction bases with no gene match: 9. The CDR3 is 15 residues long. CDR1 and CDR2 (germline): SGHRS, YFSETQ. In DNA form, the CDR3 reads TGCGCCAGCAGCCGGGAGACAGGGGGAAGGACTGAAGCTTTCTTT. Its protein product is CASSRETGGRTEAFF.

A few counts support this clone. CDR3 amino acids: CASSLFSTIYEQYF. CDR3 sequence (DNA): TGTGCCAGCAGTTTGTTTTCAACTATCTACGAGCAGTACTTC. This rearrangement joins TRBV28 to TRBJ2-7; D not resolved. The germline gives CDR1 MDHEN, CDR2 SYDVKM. V lost 3 bases to trimming and J lost 3 bases, with 12 bases between them. The CDR3 spans 14 residues.

This clone has just a few counts. The DNA of the CDR3 is TGTGCCAGCAAACAGGGAGGGCATGAAAAACTGTTTTTT. This sequence encodes CASKQGGHEKLFF. The chain combines TRBV2 with TRBJ1-4; D might be TRBD1 (6 bases). The CDR3 extends over 13 amino acids. Per germline, CDR1 SNHLY and CDR2 FYNNEI. Trimming cost V 7 bases and J 6 bases, with 12 bases left between them.

This clone was counted once. Germline and junction disagree at one end, which may indicate a read error. This chain links TRBV7-7 with TRBJ2-4; TRBD1 matches 10 bases. This CDR3 has 16 amino acids. Germline assignment: CDR1 SSHAT and CDR2 FNYEAQ (reference sequence). The CDR3 is CASSLPDRGRDNIQYF. Here the CDR3 DNA reads TGTGCTAGCAGCTTACCCGACAGGGGGCGCGACAACATTCAGTACTTC.